This TCR beta chain was recorded in a study of blood T cells in healthy people across ages. Findings and caveats of the study: Total diversity from one million sequenced T cells was likely underestimated.

As concerns this clonotype: Its antigen is not identified.

Isolating PBMCs gave at least 6 million of these cells per sample. The CDR3 is 14 amino acids. Germline V CDR1 and CDR2: SGHAT, FQNNGV. V lost 1 base, J lost 14 bases, and 12 bases stayed unmatched. Next came a second PCR, run for about 7 to 12 cycles, which used a sample-barcoded 5' primer along with a J-beta primer mix. TCRdb passed the 5' RACE reads through MiXCR, listing each CDR3 protein once. The sample contains about 720,000 distinct CDR3 sequences, over 20% of which appear only once. This receptor was taken from a man aged 65-85 years in good health. The specimen sequenced was blood. The rearrangement joins TRBV11-2 to TRBJ2-3; 7 nucleotides agree with TRBD1. The CDR3 DNA reads TGTGCCAGCAGCTTAGCGACAGAAAACAGGGGATTGTATTTT. Amino acids: CASSLATENRGLYF.